The rows below give T cell receptor beta chains drawn from one sample of a study of blood T cell repertoires in COVID-19. Sequencing used immunoSEQ multiplex PCR; TCRdb keeps in-frame clones, though not all of them. This table has 50,000 to 75,000 clones, 70% to 80% appearing once. Sequenced: peripheral blood. The receptors stem from a man in his 60s with acute or convalescent COVID-19. Both conserved end residues are part of each CDR3. The D gene is left open where the match is weak. A clone size is listed for some rows: how often the clone was seen (once, few, many), or a class if it is expanded.

j_gene	abundance	d_gene	v_gene	len	CDR3aa	CDR3nt
TRBJ2-2	NA	NA	TRBV15	15	CATSRDLGGTGELFF	TGTGCCACCAGCAGAGATCTAGGGGGAACCGGGGAGCTGTTTTTT
TRBJ2-7	NA	TRBD2	TRBV28	15	CASRMTSGRLYEQYF	TGTGCCAGCAGAATGACTAGCGGGAGACTCTACGAGCAGTACTTC
TRBJ2-5	NA	TRBD1	TRBV24-1	15	CATSDSRGRGETQYF	TGTGCCACCAGTGATTCCAGGGGGCGTGGAGAGACCCAGTACTTC
TRBJ2-1	NA	TRBD2	TRBV6-2/TRBV6-3	18	CASSFWTSGGGSYNEQFF	TGTGCCAGCAGTTTCTGGACTAGCGGGGGGGGCTCCTACAATGAGCAGTTCTTC
TRBJ2-7	few	NA	TRBV7-3	13	CASSLLSGGEQYF	TGTGCCAGCAGCTTACTTAGCGGTGGCGAGCAGTACTTC
TRBJ2-5	NA	TRBD2	TRBV7-2	19	CASSPPLRTSGRAAETQYF	TGTGCCAGCAGCCCCCCGCTCCGGACTAGCGGGAGGGCCGCGGAGACCCAGTACTTC
TRBJ2-7	NA	NA	TRBV20-1	13	CSASGGSRHEQYF	TGCAGTGCTAGTGGAGGGAGTCGACACGAGCAGTACTTC
TRBJ1-1	NA	TRBD1	TRBV29-1	12	CSGQGGNTEAFF	TGCAGCGGACAGGGTGGGAACACTGAAGCTTTCTTT
TRBJ2-1	NA	NA	TRBV19	14	CASRPGQPYNEQFF	TGTGCCAGTAGGCCGGGACAACCATACAATGAGCAGTTCTTC
TRBJ1-1	NA	TRBD1	TRBV4-2	15	CASSQYDRASTEAFF	TGTGCCAGCAGCCAATATGACAGGGCATCGACTGAAGCTTTCTTT
TRBJ2-6	NA	TRBD2	TRBV5-5	17	CASFRGAGGGGANVLTF	TGTGCCAGCTTCAGGGGTGCGGGAGGAGGTGGGGCCAACGTCCTGACTTTC
TRBJ2-3	once	TRBD2	TRBV27	14	CASSSGTSFYTQYF	TGTGCCAGCAGTTCGGGGACTAGCTTTTATACGCAGTATTTT
TRBJ2-1	few	TRBD2	TRBV7-9	15	CASSAGLKSYNEQFF	TGTGCCAGCAGCGCGGGACTAAAATCCTACAATGAGCAGTTCTTC
TRBJ1-4	NA	TRBD1	TRBV2	12	CASRGSGTGVFF	TGTGCCAGCAGGGGATCCGGGACAGGCGTGTTTTTT
TRBJ2-5	NA	NA	TRBV6-2/TRBV6-3	16	CASSRARGALAETQYF	TGTGCCAGCAGTCGGGCCCGGGGGGCTCTGGCAGAGACCCAGTACTTC
TRBJ2-7	NA	NA	TRBV28	13	CASGGTVGYEQYF	TGTGCCAGCGGGGGGACCGTGGGGTACGAGCAGTACTTC
TRBJ2-5	NA	NA	TRBV11-2	15	CASSLRTTNQETQYF	TGTGCCAGCAGCTTACGGACGACTAACCAAGAGACCCAGTACTTC
TRBJ1-5	NA	TRBD1	TRBV27	13	CASGDRGRQPQHF	TGTGCCAGCGGTGACAGGGGACGCCAGCCCCAGCATTTT
TRBJ2-3	NA	NA	TRBV28	16	CASSLSRGRATDTQYF	TGTGCCAGCAGTTTATCAAGGGGCAGGGCCACAGATACGCAGTATTTT